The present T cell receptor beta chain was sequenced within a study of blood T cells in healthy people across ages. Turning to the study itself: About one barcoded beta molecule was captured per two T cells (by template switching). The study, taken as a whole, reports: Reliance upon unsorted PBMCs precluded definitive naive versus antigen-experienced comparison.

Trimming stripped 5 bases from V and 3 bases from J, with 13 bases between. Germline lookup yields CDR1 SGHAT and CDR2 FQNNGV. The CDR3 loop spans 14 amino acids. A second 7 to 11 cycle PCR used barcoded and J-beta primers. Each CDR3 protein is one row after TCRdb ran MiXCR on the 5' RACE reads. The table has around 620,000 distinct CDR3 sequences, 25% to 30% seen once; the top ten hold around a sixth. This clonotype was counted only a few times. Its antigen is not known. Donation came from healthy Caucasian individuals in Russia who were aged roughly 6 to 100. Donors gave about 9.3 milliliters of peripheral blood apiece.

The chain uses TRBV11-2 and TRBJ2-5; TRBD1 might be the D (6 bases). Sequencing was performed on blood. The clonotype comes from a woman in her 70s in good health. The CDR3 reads CASSQLGGEETQYF. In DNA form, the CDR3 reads TGTGCCAGCAGCCAGTTAGGGGGAGAAGAGACCCAGTACTTC.